The text below deals with one TCR beta chain. Its antigen remains unidentified. Base qualities are missing; no much larger clone stands one base away. TCR CDR3 regions were amplified from genomic DNA by multiplex PCR using the deep immunoSEQ assay. For each cell subset, the extracted genomic DNA was distributed evenly across all wells of several immunoSEQ 96-well plates, and each plate served as one replicate. For sorted subsets, about 200 ng genomic DNA, equal to 30,000 or so T cell genomes, was loaded into each replicate PCR. Purified libraries were quantified with a Qubit 3.0 fluorometer, sized on a Bioanalyzer 2100, and re-quantified with the KAPA Library Quantification kit. Each immunoSEQ 96-well plate was sequenced on its own single-read 150-cycle Illumina NextSeq 550 flow cell. On the authors' methods: Because only junctional sequences without quality scores were contained in the immunoSEQ output, filtering matching that applied to full-length reads could not be performed. To assign V/J genes and CDR3, sequences were annotated against IMGT germline references using PyIR, a Python wrapper for IgBLAST v1.9. Reads were removed for weak V/J assignments (E-value above 1e-6), missing CDR3, stop codons, out-of-frame junctions, or ambiguous translated residues. V3J clonotypes were defined as sequences sharing an identical inferred V gene, J gene, and CDR3 amino acid sequence. Percentage overlap between repertoires was calculated by dividing the number of shared unique clonotypes by the size of the smaller repertoire. Three approaches were used to assess repertoire richness: RTK rarefaction, the Chao1 estimator, and Recon v2.1 estimates of unobserved clonotypes. Generation probabilities were computed with OLGA for all TCRbeta clonotypes obtained by the gDNA method from a handful of donors. The table was pulled from immuneACCESS by TCRdb, which kept in-frame rearrangements only. Such tables lose some clones; where checked, under half of the loss comes from unresolved V genes, and the rest has no known cause. From that table come the V and J calls and clone size; the DNA was used to work out D and trimming. This sample comprises roughly 1 million clones, 75% to 80% of them detected only once. The ten top clones hold 0.5% to 0.6% of the sample.

This sample is drawn from a study of shared clonotypes between healthy human individuals (dated by TCRdb to the early 2020s). Study-level background: The cohort included a few men and a couple of women between 18 and 49 years of age. For each donor, CD4 naive and CD4 memory were each given three plates, CD8 naive was given two plates, and CD8 memory was given one plate. The study deeply sequenced blood TCR repertoires of about 5 healthy adults to estimate repertoire size and the extent of clonotype sharing between individuals. To increase sequencing depth and limit assay-specific biases, TCR repertoire library preparation and sequencing were carried out by different laboratories using diverse techniques. Each donor's leukapheresis produced roughly between roughly 0.85 and 10 billion PBMCs. What the study reported, not specific to this receptor: When a few donors were compared, the shared fraction of clonotypes was 5% to 6.5% for naive CD4, roughly 3.3% for naive CD8, 2% to 2.5% for memory CD4, and 0.4% for memory CD8. Compared with non-shared clonotypes, the clonotypes found in all four sorted-subset donors had higher generation probabilities. Because the study included a small number of donors, the genetic and exposure-history diversity represented was limited. Incomplete sequencing was indicated by rarefaction of sorted-subset datasets, despite the large sequencing depth. Sampling was limited to blood, and TCR repertoires in tissue likely differ from TCR repertoires in blood. Based on pairwise subsampling, the degree of clonotype sharing among donors was expected to be affected by sequencing depth. Estimated clonotype richness was generally larger for naive than for memory subsets.

The CDR3 numbers 12 residues from cysteine through phenylalanine. Of the read, only the CDR3 DNA is kept; its 36 bases are in frame from base 1. V and J are truncated by 4 bases and 5 bases respectively, leaving an intervening sequence of 11 bases. CDR1 is given as SQVTM and CDR2 as ANQGSEA, both from the germline V gene. The donors were healthy, HIV-negative adults who had no recently reported acute infections or vaccinations. Every donor was a Caucasian adult residing in Nashville, Tennessee, USA. CD4+ T cells were enriched by magnetic negative selection; naive cells were then positively selected on CD45RA, and the negative fraction formed the memory subset. After blood collection by leukapheresis, PBMCs were isolated using Ficoll-Histopaque density gradient centrifugation and then cryopreserved in the vapor phase of liquid nitrogen. Analytical flow cytometry was used to check the purity and quantity of every magnetically sorted T cell population. Each sorted fraction had its genomic DNA isolated and then quantified by UV absorbance on a Nanodrop 2000c.

The rearrangement joined TRBV29-1 to TRBJ2-5; the D gene is perhaps TRBD1 or TRBD2, each of them matching over 5 bases. This TCR was sampled from a man aged 18 to 29 in good health. Some clones in this sample may be carry-over from other donors' samples. Sequencing was done on a sample of memory CD4+ T cells from PBMCs. The cell subset or site label, read with the paper, signifies: CD45RA-negative fraction. The DNA is TGCAGCGTTGGGGGCGGGCGGGAGACCCAGTACTTC. This sequence encodes CSVGGGRETQYF.